This TCR beta chain was profiled in a study of blood T cell repertoires in COVID-19. At the level of the study: Italy, Spain and the United States were the sources of the convalescent and acute COVID-19 samples. The analysed material was cDNA or gDNA that came from T cells, B-cell-depleted T cells, or PBMCs.

Source study methods: Amplifying reference gene primers gave estimates of nucleated cell counts. Sequencing was performed with immunoSEQ multiplex PCR; in TCRdb, only in-frame clones are kept and a portion is missing. The DNA gave D and trimming, while V, J and clone size come from that table. Among 90,000 to 120,000 clones listed, 89% were seen once. This sequence originates from a man aged 40-55 years with active or convalescent COVID-19. Input material: peripheral blood.

The CDR3: CASSLTYGTSGRTDTQYF. The CDR3 DNA sequence: TGCGCCAGCAGCCTGACTTATGGGACTAGCGGGAGAACAGATACGCAGTATTTT. The chain couples TRBV5-1 to TRBJ2-3; 14 positions match TRBD2. Germline assignment: CDR1 SGHRS and CDR2 YFSETQ. The CDR3 runs 18 residues. V shed 4 bases and J 3 bases; nucleotides not matched to a gene: 10.